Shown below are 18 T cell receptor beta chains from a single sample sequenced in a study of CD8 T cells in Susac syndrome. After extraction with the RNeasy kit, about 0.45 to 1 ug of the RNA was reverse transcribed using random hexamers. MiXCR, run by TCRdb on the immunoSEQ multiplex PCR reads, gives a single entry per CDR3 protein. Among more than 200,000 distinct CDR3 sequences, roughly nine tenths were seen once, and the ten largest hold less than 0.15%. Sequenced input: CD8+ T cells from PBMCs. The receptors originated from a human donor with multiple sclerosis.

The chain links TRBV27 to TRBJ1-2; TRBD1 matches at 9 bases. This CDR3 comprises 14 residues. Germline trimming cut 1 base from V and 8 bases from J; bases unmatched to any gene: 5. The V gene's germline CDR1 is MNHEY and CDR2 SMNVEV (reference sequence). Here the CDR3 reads CASSLYRGHDGYTF. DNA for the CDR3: TGTGCCAGCAGTTTATACAGGGGGCACGACGGCTACACCTTC.

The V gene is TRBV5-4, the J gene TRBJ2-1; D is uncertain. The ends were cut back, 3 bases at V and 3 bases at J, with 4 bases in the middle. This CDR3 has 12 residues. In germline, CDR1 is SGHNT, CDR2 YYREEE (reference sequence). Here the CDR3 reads CASSSYYNEQFF. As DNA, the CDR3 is TGTGCCAGCAGCTCCTACTACAATGAGCAGTTCTTC.

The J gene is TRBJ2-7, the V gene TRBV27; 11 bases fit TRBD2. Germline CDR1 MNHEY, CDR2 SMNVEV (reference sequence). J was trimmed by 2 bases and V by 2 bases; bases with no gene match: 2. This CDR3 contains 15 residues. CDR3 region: CASSLTSGGPYEQYF. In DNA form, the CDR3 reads TGTGCCAGCAGTTTAACTAGCGGGGGTCCCTACGAGCAGTACTTC.

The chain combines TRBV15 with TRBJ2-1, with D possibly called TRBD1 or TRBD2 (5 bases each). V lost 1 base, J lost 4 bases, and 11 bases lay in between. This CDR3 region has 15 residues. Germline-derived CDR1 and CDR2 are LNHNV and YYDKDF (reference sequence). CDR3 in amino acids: CATSRAGTKYNEQFF. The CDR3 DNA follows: TGTGCCACCAGCAGAGCCGGGACCAAATACAATGAGCAGTTCTTC.

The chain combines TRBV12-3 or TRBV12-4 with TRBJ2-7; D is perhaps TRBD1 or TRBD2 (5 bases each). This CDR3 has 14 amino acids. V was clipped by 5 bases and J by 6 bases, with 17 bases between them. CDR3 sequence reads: CASSLFSGAAEQYF. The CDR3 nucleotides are TGTGCCAGCAGTCTCTTTTCCGGGGCCGCCGAGCAGTACTTC.

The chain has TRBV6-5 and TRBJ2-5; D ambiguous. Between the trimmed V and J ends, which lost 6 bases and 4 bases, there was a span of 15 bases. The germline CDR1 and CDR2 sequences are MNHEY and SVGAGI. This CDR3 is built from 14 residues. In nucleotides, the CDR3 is TGTGCCAGCAGCGTGGGGATCACAAGAGAGACCCAGTACTTC. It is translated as CASSVGITRETQYF.

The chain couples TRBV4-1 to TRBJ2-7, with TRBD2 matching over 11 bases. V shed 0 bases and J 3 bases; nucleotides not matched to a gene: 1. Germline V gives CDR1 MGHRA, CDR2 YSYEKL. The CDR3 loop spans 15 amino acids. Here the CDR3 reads CASSQETSGSYEQYF. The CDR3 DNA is TGCGCCAGCAGCCAAGAAACTAGCGGGAGCTACGAGCAGTACTTC.

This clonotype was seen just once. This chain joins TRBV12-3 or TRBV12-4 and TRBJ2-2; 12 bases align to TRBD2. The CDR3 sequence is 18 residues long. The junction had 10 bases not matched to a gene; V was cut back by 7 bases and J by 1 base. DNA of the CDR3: TGTGCCAGCACCCCGACTAGCGGGGGATCGGAGAACACCGGGGAGCTGTTTTTT. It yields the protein CASTPTSGGSENTGELFF.

DNA for the CDR3: TGTGCCAGCAGCTTAGGATTGGGACTAGCGGGGGCAACCTACGAGCAGTACTTC. Translated: CASSLGLGLAGATYEQYF. J is TRBJ2-7 and V is TRBV7-2, with 14 bases that match TRBD2. The CDR3 is made up of 18 amino acids. V lost 1 base to trimming and J lost 2 bases; unmatched junction nucleotides: 7. In germline, CDR1 is SGHTA, CDR2 FQGNSA.

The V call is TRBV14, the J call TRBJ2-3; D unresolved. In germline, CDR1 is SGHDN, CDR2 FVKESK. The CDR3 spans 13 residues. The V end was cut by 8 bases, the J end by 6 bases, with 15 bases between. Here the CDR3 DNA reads TGTGCCAGCGCCATTCAAAGCCTCGATACGCAGTATTTT. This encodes CASAIQSLDTQYF.

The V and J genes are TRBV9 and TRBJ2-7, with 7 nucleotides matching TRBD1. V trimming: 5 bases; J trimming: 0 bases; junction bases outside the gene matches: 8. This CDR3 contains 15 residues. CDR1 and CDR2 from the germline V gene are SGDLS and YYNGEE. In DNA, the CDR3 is TGTGCCAGCAGTCAATCCGGGGACAGCTCCTACGAGCAGTACTTC. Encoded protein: CASSQSGDSSYEQYF.

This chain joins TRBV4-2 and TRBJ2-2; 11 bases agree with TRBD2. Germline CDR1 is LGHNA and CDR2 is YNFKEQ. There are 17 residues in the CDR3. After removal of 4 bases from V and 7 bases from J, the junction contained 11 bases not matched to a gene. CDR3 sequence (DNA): TGTGCCAGCAGCCCAGGCTTAGCGGGAGGGCCGGGCGGGGAGCTGTTTTTT. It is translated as CASSPGLAGGPGGELFF.

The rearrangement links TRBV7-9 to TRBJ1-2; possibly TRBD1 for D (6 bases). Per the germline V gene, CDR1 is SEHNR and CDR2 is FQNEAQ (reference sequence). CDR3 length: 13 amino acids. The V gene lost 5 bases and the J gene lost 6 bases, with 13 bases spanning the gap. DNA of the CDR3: TGTGCCAGCAGCCCGTCGGGGGGCAATGGCTACACCTTC. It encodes CASSPSGGNGYTF.

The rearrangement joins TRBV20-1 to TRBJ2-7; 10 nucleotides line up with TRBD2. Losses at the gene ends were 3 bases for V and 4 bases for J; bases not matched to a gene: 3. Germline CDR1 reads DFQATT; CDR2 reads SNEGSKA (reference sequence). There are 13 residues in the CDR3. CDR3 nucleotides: TGCAGTGCTAGGCTAGCGGGAGCTTACGAGCAGTACTTC. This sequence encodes CSARLAGAYEQYF.

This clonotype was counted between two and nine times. CDR3 in DNA: TGTGCCAGCAGCGGTGGGGGCACCGGCACTGAAGCTTTCTTT. Translation: CASSGGGTGTEAFF. This chain connects TRBV9 to TRBJ1-1, with a possible D match to TRBD1 (6 bases). V gave up 3 bases and J gave up 4 bases, with 13 bases separating them. This CDR3 region has 14 residues. The germline V gene has CDR1 SGDLS and CDR2 YYNGEE.

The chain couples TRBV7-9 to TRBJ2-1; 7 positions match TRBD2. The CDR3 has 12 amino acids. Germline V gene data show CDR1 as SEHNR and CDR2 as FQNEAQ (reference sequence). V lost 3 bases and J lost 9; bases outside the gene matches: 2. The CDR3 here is CASSLGGIEQFF. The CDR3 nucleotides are TGTGCCAGCAGCTTGGGGGGGATTGAGCAGTTCTTC.

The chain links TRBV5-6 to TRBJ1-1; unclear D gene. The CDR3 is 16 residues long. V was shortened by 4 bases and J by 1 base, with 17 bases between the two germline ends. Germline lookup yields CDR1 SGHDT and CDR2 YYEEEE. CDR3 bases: TGTGCCAGCAGCCCCACGATAGGACGGAGGAACACTGAAGCTTTCTTT. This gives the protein CASSPTIGRRNTEAFF.

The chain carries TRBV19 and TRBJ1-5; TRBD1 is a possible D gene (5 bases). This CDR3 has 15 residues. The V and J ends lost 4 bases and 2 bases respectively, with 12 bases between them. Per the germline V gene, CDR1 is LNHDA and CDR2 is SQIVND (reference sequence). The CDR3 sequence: CASSTYIQGNQPQHF. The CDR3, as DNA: TGTGCCAGTAGTACATACATACAGGGCAATCAGCCCCAGCATTTT.